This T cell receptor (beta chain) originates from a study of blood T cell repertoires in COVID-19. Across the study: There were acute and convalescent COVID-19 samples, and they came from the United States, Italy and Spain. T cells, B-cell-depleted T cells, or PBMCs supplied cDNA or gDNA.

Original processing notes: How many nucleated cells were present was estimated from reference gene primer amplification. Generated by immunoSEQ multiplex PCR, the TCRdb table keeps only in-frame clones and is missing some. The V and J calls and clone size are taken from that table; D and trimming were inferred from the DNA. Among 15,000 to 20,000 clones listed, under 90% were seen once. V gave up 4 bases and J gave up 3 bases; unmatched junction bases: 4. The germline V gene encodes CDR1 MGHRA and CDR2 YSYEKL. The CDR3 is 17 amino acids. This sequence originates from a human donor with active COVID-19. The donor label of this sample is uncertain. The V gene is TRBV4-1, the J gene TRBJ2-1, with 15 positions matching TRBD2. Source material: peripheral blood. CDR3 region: CASSLRTSGGVYNEQFF. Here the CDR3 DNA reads TGCGCCAGCAGCCTCAGGACTAGCGGGGGGGTCTACAATGAGCAGTTCTTC.